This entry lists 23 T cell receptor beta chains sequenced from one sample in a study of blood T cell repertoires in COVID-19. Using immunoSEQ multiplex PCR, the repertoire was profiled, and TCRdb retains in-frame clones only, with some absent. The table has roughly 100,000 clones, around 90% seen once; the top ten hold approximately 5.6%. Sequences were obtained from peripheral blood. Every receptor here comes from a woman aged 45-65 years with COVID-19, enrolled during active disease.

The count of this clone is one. The CDR3 sequence: CASSLDGDRRGSPLHF. The CDR3 region has the DNA TGCGCCAGCAGCTTGGATGGGGACCGCAGGGGTTCACCCCTCCACTTT. The chain recombines TRBV5-1 with TRBJ1-6, with D possibly being TRBD1 (6 bases). The CDR3 runs 16 residues. Per germline, CDR1 SGHRS and CDR2 YFSETQ. V lost 0 bases to trimming and J lost 9 bases, with 16 bases between them.

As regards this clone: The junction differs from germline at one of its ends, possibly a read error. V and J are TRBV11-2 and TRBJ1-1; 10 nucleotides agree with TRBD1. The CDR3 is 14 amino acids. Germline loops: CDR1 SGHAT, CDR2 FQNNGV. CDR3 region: CASSPGQGNAEAFF. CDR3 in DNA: TGTGCCAGCAGCCCGGGACAGGGGAACGCTGAAGCTTTCTTT.

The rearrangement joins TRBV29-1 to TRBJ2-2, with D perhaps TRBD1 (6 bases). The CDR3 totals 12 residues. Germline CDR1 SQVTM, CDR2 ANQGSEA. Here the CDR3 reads CSLGLGGGELFF. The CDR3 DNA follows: TGCAGTTTGGGGCTAGGGGGCGGGGAGCTGTTTTTT.

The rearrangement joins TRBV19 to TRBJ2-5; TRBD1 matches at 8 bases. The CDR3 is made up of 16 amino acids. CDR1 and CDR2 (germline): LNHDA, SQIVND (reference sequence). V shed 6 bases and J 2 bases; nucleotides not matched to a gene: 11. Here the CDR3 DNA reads TGTGCCAGTAGAGTCAGGACAGGGACCGGGCAAGAGACCCAGTACTTC. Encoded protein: CASRVRTGTGQETQYF.

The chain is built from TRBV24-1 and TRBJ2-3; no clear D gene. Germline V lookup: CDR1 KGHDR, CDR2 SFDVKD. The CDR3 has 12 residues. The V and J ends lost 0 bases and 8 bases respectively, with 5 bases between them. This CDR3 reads CATSDLVSTQYF. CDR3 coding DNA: TGTGCCACCAGTGATTTGGTCAGTACGCAGTATTTT.

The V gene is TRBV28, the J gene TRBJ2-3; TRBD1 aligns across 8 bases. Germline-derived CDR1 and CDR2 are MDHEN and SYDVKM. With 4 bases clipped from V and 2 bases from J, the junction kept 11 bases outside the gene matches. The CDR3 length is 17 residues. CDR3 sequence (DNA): TGTGCCAGCAGTTCCCTCGGACAGGGTTGGGTCACAGATACGCAGTATTTT. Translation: CASSSLGQGWVTDTQYF.

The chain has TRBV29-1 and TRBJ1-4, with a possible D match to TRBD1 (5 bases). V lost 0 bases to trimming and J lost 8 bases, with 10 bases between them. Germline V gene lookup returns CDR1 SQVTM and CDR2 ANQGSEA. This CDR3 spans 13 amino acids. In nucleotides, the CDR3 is TGCAGCGTTGAAGAAGAGCAGGGCGAAAAACTGTTTTTT. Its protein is CSVEEEQGEKLFF.

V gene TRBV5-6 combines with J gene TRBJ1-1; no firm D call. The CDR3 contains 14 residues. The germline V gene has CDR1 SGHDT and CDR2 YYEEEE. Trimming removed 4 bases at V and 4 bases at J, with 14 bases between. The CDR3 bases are TGTGCCAGCAGCCCTCGACATTTCCGCACTGAAGCTTTCTTT. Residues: CASSPRHFRTEAFF.

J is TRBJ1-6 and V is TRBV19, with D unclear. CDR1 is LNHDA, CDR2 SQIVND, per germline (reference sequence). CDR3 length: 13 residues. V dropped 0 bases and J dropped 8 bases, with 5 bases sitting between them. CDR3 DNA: TGTGCCAGTAGTATAGATCCGGATTCACCCCTCCACTTT. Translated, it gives CASSIDPDSPLHF.

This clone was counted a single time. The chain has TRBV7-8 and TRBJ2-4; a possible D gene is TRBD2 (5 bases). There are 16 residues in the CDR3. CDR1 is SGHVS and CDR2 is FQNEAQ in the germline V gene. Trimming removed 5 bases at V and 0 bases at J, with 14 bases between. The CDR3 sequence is CASSQSGYIAKNIQYF. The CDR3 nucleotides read TGTGCCAGCAGCCAAAGCGGATATATAGCCAAAAACATTCAGTACTTC.

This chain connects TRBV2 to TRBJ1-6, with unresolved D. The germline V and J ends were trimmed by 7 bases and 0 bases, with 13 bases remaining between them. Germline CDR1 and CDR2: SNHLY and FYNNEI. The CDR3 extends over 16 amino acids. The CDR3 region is CASTIAASSYNSPLHF. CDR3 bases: TGTGCCAGCACGATTGCTGCCAGCTCCTATAATTCACCCCTCCACTTT.

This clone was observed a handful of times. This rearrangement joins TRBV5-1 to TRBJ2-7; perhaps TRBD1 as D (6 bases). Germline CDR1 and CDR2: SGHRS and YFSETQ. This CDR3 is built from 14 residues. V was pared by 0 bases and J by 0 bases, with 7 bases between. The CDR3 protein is CASSLGTVSYEQYF. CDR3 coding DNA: TGCGCCAGCAGCTTGGGGACAGTCTCCTACGAGCAGTACTTC.

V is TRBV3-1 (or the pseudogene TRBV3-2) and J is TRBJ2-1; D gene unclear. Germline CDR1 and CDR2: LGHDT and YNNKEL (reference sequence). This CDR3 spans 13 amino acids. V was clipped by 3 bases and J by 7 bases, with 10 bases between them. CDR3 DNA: TGTGCCAGCAGCCATCCCCTAAAAAATGAGCAGTTCTTC. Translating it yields CASSHPLKNEQFF.

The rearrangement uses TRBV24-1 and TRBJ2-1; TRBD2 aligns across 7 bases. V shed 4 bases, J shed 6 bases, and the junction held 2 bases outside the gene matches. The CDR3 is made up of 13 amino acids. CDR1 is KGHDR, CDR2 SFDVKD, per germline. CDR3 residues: CATSEPGGNEQFF. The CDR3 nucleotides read TGTGCCACCAGTGAACCGGGGGGCAATGAGCAGTTCTTC.

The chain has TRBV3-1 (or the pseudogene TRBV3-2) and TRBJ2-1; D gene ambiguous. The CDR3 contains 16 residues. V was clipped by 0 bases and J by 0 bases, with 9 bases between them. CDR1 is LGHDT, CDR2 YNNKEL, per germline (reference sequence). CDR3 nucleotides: TGTGCCAGCAGCCAAGAGTTCCTCAGCTCCTACAATGAGCAGTTCTTC. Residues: CASSQEFLSSYNEQFF.

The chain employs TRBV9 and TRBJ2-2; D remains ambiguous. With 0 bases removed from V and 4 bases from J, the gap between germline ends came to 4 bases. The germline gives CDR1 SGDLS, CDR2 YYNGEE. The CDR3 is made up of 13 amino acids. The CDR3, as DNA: TGTGCCAGCAGCGTAGATCTCACCGGGGAGCTGTTTTTT. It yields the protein CASSVDLTGELFF. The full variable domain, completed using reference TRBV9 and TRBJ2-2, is DSGVTQTPKHLITATGQRVTLRCSPRSGDLSVYWYQQSLDQGLQFLIQYYNGEERAKGNILERFSAQQFPDLHSELNLSSLELGDSALYFCASSVDLTGELFFGEGSRLTVL.

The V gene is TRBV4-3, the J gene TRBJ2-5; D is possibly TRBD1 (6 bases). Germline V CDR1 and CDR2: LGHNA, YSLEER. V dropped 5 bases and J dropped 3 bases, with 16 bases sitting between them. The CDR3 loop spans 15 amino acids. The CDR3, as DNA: TGCGCCAGCAGCGGGCTCGGGACACTTGAAGAGACCCAGTACTTC. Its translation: CASSGLGTLEETQYF.

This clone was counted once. The CDR3 nucleotides are TGTGCCAGCTCACCTCCTAGACCCCACTACAATGAGCAGTTCTTC. Protein: CASSPPRPHYNEQFF. The V gene is TRBV18, the J gene TRBJ2-1, with unresolved D. Trimming left V 3 bases short and J 3 bases short, with 12 bases between. CDR1 and CDR2 from the germline V gene are KGHSH and LQKENI. The CDR3 extends over 15 amino acids.

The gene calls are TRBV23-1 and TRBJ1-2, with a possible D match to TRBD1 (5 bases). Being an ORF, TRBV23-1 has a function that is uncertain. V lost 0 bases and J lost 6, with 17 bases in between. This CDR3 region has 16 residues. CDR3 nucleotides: TGCGCCAGCAGTCAATCGCGGGGCAGGGAAGAGGATGGCTACACCTTC. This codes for CASSQSRGREEDGYTF.

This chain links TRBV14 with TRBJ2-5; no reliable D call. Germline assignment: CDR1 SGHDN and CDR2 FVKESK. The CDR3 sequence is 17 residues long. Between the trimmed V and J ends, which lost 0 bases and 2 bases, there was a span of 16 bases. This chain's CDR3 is CASSQDRVRWPQETQYF. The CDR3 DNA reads TGTGCCAGCAGCCAAGATCGTGTCAGGTGGCCGCAAGAGACCCAGTACTTC.

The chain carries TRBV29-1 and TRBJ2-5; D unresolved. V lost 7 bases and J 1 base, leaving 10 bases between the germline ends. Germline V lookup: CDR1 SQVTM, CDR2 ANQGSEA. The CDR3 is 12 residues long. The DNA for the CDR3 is TGCAGCGCTCTGACATTCCAAGAGACCCAGTACTTC. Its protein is CSALTFQETQYF.

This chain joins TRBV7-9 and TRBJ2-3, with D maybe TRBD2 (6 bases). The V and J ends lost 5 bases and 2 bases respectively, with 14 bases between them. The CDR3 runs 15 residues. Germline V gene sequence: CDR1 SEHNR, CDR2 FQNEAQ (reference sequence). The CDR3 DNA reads TGTGCCAGCAGCCCACCTGCGGGACTCACAGATACGCAGTATTTT. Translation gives CASSPPAGLTDTQYF.

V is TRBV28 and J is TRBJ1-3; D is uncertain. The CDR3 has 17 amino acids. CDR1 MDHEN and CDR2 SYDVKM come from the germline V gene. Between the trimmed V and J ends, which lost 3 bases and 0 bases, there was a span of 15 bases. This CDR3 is CASSFSGVGSSGNTIYF. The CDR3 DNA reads TGTGCCAGCAGTTTTTCAGGAGTCGGGAGCTCTGGAAACACCATATATTTT.